Sequencing of this T cell receptor beta chain was carried out in a study of regulatory T cells in long-lasting Graves disease. Study in general: Persistent Graves' disease required over 5 years of antithyroid drugs and positive TSH receptor antibodies.

The sample's time point: persistent/refractory GD, antithyroid drugs over 5 years with positive TRAb. RNA isolated from PBMCs was used to make the TCR library. Unmatched junction bases numbered 9, after V lost 0 bases and J lost 1 base. Germline V gene lookup returns CDR1 MNHEY and CDR2 SMNVEV (reference sequence). The CDR3 is 19 amino acids. Researchers made TCR beta libraries by using iRepertoire HTBI primers and running Arm-PCR on CDR3 regions. Via MiXCR, TCRdb re-called the multiplex PCR reads, giving one row per CDR3 protein. The repertoire holds 600,000 to 800,000 distinct CDR3 sequences, with about 30% as singletons. Study-wide points: Among samples with persistent disease, TRBV28, TRBJ1-2 and TRBJ2-5 were favored.

As for this clonotype: Its specificity is not known.

The sample was peripheral blood mononuclear cells (PBMCs), taken when the disease was refractory, from a patient treated with antithyroid drugs. This chain connects TRBV27 to TRBJ2-7, with TRBD2 identical over 13 bases. The TCR comes from a female donor with Graves disease. The CDR3 is CASSLSVEGLAGQSYEQYF. In DNA form, the CDR3 reads TGTGCCAGCAGTTTATCAGTGGAGGGACTAGCGGGACAATCCTACGAGCAGTACTTC.